Reported below is one T cell receptor beta chain. Germline V gene sequence: CDR1 SGHDN, CDR2 FVKESK. CDR3 size: 13 residues. This sample stems from a study of human CD8 memory T cell subsets. TCR beta libraries were made by UMI-labeled 5' RACE. TCRdb re-called the 5' RACE reads, yielding one record per CDR3 amino acid sequence without DNA. The repertoire shows 12,000 or so distinct CDR3 sequences; the top ten hold 13% to 15%. The sequence derives from a human donor in good health. The sample was CD8+ T cells from PBMCs. The chain couples TRBV14 to TRBJ2-1; the TCRdb D gene call, TRBD2, has no DNA to confirm it. CDR3 amino acids: CARGSLERNEQFF.